The source of this T cell receptor beta chain is a study of monozygotic twins with inflammatory bowel disease. CDR1 is SGHRS and CDR2 is YFSETQ in the germline V gene. The CDR3 spans 17 residues. Two nested PCRs, of around 16 and 10 cycles, processed TCRalpha and TCRbeta cDNA. After re-calling the 5' RACE reads, TCRdb lists one entry per CDR3 protein, DNA absent. The table lists 300,000 to 400,000 distinct CDR3 sequences. This rearrangement joins TRBV5-1 to TRBJ2-1. Sequenced sample: blood. This sequence was found in a human donor with ulcerative colitis or Crohn's disease, or a healthy co-twin of an affected twin (not recorded which). The CDR3 loop reads CASSLAFGGTSYNEQFF.